What follows are 5 T cell receptor beta chains derived from one specimen sequenced in a study of regulatory T cells in long-lasting Graves disease. Time point specified: persistent/refractory GD, antithyroid drugs over 5 years with positive TRAb. PBMC-derived RNA was used for the TCR library. HTBI primers from iRepertoire and Arm-PCR of CDR3 regions yielded the TCR beta libraries. TCRdb fed the multiplex PCR reads into MiXCR, producing one record per CDR3 protein. The sample carries hundreds of thousands of distinct CDR3 sequences, 21% recorded once. The sequencing here drew on peripheral blood mononuclear cells (PBMCs), taken when the disease was refractory, from a patient treated with antithyroid drugs. Receptors were obtained from a female donor with Graves disease.

This clonotype turned up a few times. J is TRBJ2-7 and V is TRBV10-3; TRBD2 matches at 11 bases. Trimming cost V 6 bases and J 3 bases; bases outside gene matches: 7. The CDR3 extends over 15 amino acids. Germline V gene sequence: CDR1 ENHRY, CDR2 SYGVKD. CDR3 sequence: CAISEEGTSGYEQYF. The CDR3 bases are TGTGCCATCAGCGAGGAGGGGACTAGCGGCTACGAGCAGTACTTC.

In this sample, this clonotype turned up a few times. With a much larger clone just one base away, this may be a read error. The rearrangement links TRBV28 to TRBJ1-1; the D is unclear. The CDR3 has 12 amino acids. From germline, CDR1 is MDHEN and CDR2 SYDVKM. V was cut by 6 bases and J by 5 bases, with 10 bases left in between. The CDR3 is CASRLPETEAFF. The CDR3 DNA sequence: TGTGCCAGCAGGTTACCGGAGACTGAAGCTTTCTTT.

This clonotype was observed a few times. The V gene is TRBV5-1, the J gene TRBJ2-7; perhaps TRBD2 as D (5 bases). V dropped 2 bases and J dropped 3 bases, with 12 bases sitting between them. Germline V gives CDR1 SGHRS, CDR2 YFSETQ. The CDR3 loop spans 14 amino acids. CDR3 sequence: CASSFVQGSYEQYF. The CDR3 DNA sequence: TGCGCCAGCAGCTTTGTGCAAGGGAGCTACGAGCAGTACTTC.

To note about this clonotype: A much bigger clone sits one base away, suggesting this may be a read error. The chain's CDR3 is CSAKDGTGIETQYF. Written as DNA, the CDR3 is TGCAGTGCTAAAGATGGGACAGGGATCGAGACCCAGTACTTC. This rearrangement joins TRBV20-1 to TRBJ2-5; 9 bases agree with TRBD1. The CDR3 contains 14 residues. Unmatched junction bases numbered 8, after V lost 4 bases and J lost 5 bases. Germline V lookup: CDR1 DFQATT, CDR2 SNEGSKA (reference sequence).

This clonotype was seen repeatedly, ten times or more. This chain connects TRBV28 to TRBJ2-7; the match to TRBD1 covers 7 bases. Germline V gene data show CDR1 as MDHEN and CDR2 as SYDVKM. Trimming took 6 bases from V and 3 from J; bases not matched to a gene: 5. The CDR3 has 13 residues. CDR3 in amino acids: CASRTGQSYEQYF. The CDR3 bases are TGTGCCAGCAGGACGGGACAGAGCTACGAGCAGTACTTC.